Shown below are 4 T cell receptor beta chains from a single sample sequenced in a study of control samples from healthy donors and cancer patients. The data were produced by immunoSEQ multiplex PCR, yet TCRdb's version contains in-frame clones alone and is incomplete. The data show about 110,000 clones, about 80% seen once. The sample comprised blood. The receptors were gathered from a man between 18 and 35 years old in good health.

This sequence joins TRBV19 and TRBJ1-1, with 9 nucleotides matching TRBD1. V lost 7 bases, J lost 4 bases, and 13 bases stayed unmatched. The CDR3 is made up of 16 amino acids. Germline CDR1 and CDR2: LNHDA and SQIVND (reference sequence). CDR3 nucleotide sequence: TGTGCCAGTACCACCGGAACAGGGGGCGCGGGCACTGAAGCTTTCTTT. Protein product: CASTTGTGGAGTEAFF.

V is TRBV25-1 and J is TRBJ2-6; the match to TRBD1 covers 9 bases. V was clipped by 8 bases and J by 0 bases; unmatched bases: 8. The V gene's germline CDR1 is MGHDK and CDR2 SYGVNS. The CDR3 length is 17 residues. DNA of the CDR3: TGTGCCAGCCACGAGGAGGACAGGGGCTCTGGGGCCAACGTCCTGACTTTC. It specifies CASHEEDRGSGANVLTF.

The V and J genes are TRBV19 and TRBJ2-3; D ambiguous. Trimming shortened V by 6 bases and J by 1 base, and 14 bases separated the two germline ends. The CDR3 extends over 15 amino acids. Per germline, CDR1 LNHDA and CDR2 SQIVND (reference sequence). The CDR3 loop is CASRSSGVGTDTQYF. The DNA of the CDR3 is TGTGCCAGTAGGTCAAGTGGCGTGGGCACAGATACGCAGTATTTT.

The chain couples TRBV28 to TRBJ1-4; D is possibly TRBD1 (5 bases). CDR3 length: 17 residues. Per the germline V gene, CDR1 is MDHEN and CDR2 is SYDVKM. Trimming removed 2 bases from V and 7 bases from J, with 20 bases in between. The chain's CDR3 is CASSLGVPGPRGEKLFF. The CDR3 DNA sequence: TGTGCCAGCAGTTTAGGAGTGCCGGGACCTAGGGGTGAAAAACTGTTTTTT.